This TCR beta chain was captured by sequencing in a study of blood T cells in healthy people across ages. This clonotype was seen only a few times. The antigen remains unidentified. The use of a sample-barcoded 5' primer and a J-beta primer mix characterized a second PCR of about 6 to 12 cycles. Sequencing yielded, for each sample, at least 3 million paired-end reads carrying CDR3. TCRdb re-called the 5' RACE reads with MiXCR, one entry per CDR3 protein. The repertoire has approximately 1.5 million distinct CDR3 sequences, 42% of them found once; the top ten carry less than 5%. Study results and limitations: Naive CD4+ cell counts and diversity both ran higher in long-lived than in aged donors.

Sequenced sample: blood. This TCR derives from a woman aged 18-29 years in good health.

CDR3 DNA sequence: TGTGCCAGCAGTCACCTCCGGGACAGGACGGTTAGGGATGAAAAACTGTTTTTT. Its protein product is CASSHLRDRTVRDEKLFF. V gene TRBV2 combines with J gene TRBJ1-4; 8 nucleotides align to TRBD1. CDR3 length: 18 residues. Germline V gene data show CDR1 as SNHLY and CDR2 as FYNNEI. V lost 5 bases, J lost 6 bases, and 17 bases stayed unmatched.